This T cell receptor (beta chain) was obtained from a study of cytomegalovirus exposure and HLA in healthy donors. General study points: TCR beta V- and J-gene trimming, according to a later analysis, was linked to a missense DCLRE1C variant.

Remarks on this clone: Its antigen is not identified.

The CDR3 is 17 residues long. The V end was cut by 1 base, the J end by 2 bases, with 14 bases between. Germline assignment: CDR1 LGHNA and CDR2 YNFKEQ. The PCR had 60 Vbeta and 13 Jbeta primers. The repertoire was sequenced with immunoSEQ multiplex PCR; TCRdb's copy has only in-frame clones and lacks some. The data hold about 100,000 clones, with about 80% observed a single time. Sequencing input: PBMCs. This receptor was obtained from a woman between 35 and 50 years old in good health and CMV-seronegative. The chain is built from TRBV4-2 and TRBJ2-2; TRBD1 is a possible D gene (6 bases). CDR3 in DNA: TGTGCCAGCAGCCAAGGGTTGGGCAGGGGCAACACCGGGGAGCTGTTTTTT. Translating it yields CASSQGLGRGNTGELFF.